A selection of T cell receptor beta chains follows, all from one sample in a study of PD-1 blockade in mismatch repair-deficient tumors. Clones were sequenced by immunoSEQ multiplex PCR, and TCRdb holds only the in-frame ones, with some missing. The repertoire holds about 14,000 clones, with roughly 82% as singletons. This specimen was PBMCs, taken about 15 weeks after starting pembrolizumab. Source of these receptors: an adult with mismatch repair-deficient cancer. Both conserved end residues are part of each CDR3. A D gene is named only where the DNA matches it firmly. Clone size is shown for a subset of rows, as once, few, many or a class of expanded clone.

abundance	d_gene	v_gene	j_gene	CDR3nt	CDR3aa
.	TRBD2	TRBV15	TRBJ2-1	TGTGCCACCTTGGCGGGAGGAAAGAATGAGCAGTTCTTC	CATLAGGKNEQFF
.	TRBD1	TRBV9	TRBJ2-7	TGTGCCAGCAGCGTAGGACAGGGGGGTCCTTTGAACGAGCAGTACTTC	CASSVGQGGPLNEQYF
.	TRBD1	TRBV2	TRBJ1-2	TGTGCCAGCGCGGACAGGGCTAACTATGGCTACACCTTC	CASADRANYGYTF
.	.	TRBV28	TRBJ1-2	TGTGCCAGCAGTTTTGAGAGGGACATTAACTATGGCTACACCTTC	CASSFERDINYGYTF
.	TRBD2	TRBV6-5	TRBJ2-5	TGTGCCAGCAGTTACGTCCGGGGGGGAGAGACCCAGTACTTC	CASSYVRGGETQYF
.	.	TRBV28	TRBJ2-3	TGTGCCAGCAGTTTAAACAAACCTAGCACAGATACGCAGTATTTT	CASSLNKPSTDTQYF
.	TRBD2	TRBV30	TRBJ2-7	TGTGCCTGGAGTGGGGGGAGACTAGCGGGACCCCTGGCGGGCCGCGAGCAGTACTTC	CAWSGGRLAGPLAGREQYF
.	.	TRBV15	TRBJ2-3	TGTGCCACCAGCAGGGAGCGGAGAGATACGCAGTATTTT	CATSRERRDTQYF
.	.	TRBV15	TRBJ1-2	TGTGCCACCAGCAGAGATCTGGGGGGGAGCGGCTACACCTTC	CATSRDLGGSGYTF
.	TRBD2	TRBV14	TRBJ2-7	TGTGCCAGCAGCCAAGATGTAAGACTAGCGGGAGCCCCCTACGAGCAGTACTTC	CASSQDVRLAGAPYEQYF
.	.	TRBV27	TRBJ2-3	TGTGCCAGCGGTAGACAGGGCACAGATACGCAGTATTTT	CASGRQGTDTQYF
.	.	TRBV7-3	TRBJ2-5	TGTGCCAGCAGTCCAACAGGGTTACAAGAGACCCAGTACTTC	CASSPTGLQETQYF
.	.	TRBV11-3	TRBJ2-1	TGTGCCAGCAGTGTAGCGATTTCTCTCAATGAGCAGTTCTTC	CASSVAISLNEQFF
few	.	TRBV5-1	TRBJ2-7	TGCGCCAGCAGCCTAACGGACACCTGGAGCGAGCAGTACTTC	CASSLTDTWSEQYF
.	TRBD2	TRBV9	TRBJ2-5	TGTGCCAGCAGCCCCGGGTGGGGACTAGCGGGTAAAGAGACCCAGTACTTC	CASSPGWGLAGKETQYF
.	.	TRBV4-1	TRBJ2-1	TGCGCCAGCAGCCAAGTACTAGGAAAGTACTACAATGAGCAGTTCTTC	CASSQVLGKYYNEQFF
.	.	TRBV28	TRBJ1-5	TGTGCCAGCAGTTGGGGGGGCGCAGGTCTGGGTAATCAGCCCCAGCATTTT	CASSWGGAGLGNQPQHF
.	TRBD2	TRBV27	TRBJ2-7	TGTGCCAGCAGTTTGAGCGGGACTAGAAACGAGCAGTACTTC	CASSLSGTRNEQYF
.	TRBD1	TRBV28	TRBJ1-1	TGTGCCAGCAGGGGACAGGTCCCGCTGGCTTTCTTT	CASRGQVPLAFF
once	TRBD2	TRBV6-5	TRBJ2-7	TGTGCCAGCAGTTACTCGGGACTAGCGGGAACCTACGAGCAGTACTTC	CASSYSGLAGTYEQYF
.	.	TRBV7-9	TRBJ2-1	TGTGCCAGCAGCTTAAGACCGGCGGATGAGCAGTTCTTC	CASSLRPADEQFF
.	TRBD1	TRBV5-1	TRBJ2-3	TGCGCCAGCAGCTTGGGAACAGGGGCAGATACGCAGTATTTT	CASSLGTGADTQYF
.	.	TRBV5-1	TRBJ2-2	TGCGCCAGCAGCTTAGGCTACACGGGTGTCACCGGGGAGCTGTTTTTT	CASSLGYTGVTGELFF
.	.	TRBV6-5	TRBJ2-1	TGTGCCAGCAGTTTTGACAGGCAGGGGGAGGATGAGCAGTTCTTC	CASSFDRQGEDEQFF
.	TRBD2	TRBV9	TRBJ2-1	TGTGCCAGCAGGGGAGGGGGAAGCGGGAGGCCCAACAATGAGCAGTTCTTC	CASRGGGSGRPNNEQFF
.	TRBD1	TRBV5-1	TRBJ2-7	TGCGCCAGCAGCCCCCGGACAGGGGGCGACCACGAGCAGTACTTC	CASSPRTGGDHEQYF
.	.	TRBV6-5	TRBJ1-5	TGTGCCAGCAGTTACACGTATACGGGGGGTCAGCCCCAGCATTTT	CASSYTYTGGQPQHF
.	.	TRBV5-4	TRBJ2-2	TGTGCCAGCAGTAGAGACAGGAACACCGGGGAGCTGTTTTTT	CASSRDRNTGELFF
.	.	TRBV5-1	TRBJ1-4	TGCGCCAGCAGCTTGGGTTCAGGGGCGAATGAAAAACTGTTTTTT	CASSLGSGANEKLFF
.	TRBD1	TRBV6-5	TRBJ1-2	TGTGCCAGCAGTTACGGACAGGCGTATGGCTACACCTTC	CASSYGQAYGYTF
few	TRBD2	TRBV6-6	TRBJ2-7	TGTGCCAGCAGTAATTCACTAGCGGGAGTAGGAAACGAGCAGTACTTC	CASSNSLAGVGNEQYF
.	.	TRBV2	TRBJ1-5	TGTGCCAGCAGTGAAGGTTACGGTGGGGCCCTTAGCAATCAGCCCCAGCATTTT	CASSEGYGGALSNQPQHF
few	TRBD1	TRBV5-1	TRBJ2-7	TGCGCCAGCAGCCCCGGGACAGCCTACGAGCAGTACTTC	CASSPGTAYEQYF
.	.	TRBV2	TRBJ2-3	TGTGCCAGCGGGACTTCCACAAATACGCAGTATTTT	CASGTSTNTQYF
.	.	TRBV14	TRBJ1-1	TGTGCCAGCAGCCAAGATTCGTGGAACACTGAAGCTTTCTTT	CASSQDSWNTEAFF
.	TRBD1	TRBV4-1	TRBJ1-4	TGCGCCAGCAGCCAAGACCGGGACAGGGACGAAAAACTGTTTTTT	CASSQDRDRDEKLFF
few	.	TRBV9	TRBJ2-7	TGTGCCAGCAGCGTAGGGCGGGGACCTTACGAGCAGTACTTC	CASSVGRGPYEQYF
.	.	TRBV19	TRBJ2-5	TGTGCCAGTAGTATAGCGGGAGTGTCGGAGACCCAGTACTTC	CASSIAGVSETQYF
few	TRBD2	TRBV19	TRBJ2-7	TGTGCCAGTAGTGTAGCGGGGAGCTACGAGCAGTACTTC	CASSVAGSYEQYF
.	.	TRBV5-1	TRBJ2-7	TGCGCCAGCGCACCCGAGGCAGGGATGAACTACGAGCAGTACTTC	CASAPEAGMNYEQYF
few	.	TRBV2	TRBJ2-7	TGTGCCAGCAGGAGACCGGGGATTCTCTCCTACGAGCAGTACTTC	CASRRPGILSYEQYF
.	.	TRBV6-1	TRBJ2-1	TGTGCCAGCAGTGAACTAGTCTACAATGAGCAGTTCTTC	CASSELVYNEQFF
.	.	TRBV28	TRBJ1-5	TGTGCCAGCAGTTTCGCGAGGCGAGGGCCCCAGCATTTT	CASSFARRGPQHF
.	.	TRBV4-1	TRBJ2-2	TGCGCCAGCAGCCAAGATCTAGCCGGGGAGCTGTTTTTT	CASSQDLAGELFF
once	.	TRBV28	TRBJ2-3	TGTGCCAGCAGCCATACCGTGGCCCGGGGTTGGGATACGCAGTATTTT	CASSHTVARGWDTQYF